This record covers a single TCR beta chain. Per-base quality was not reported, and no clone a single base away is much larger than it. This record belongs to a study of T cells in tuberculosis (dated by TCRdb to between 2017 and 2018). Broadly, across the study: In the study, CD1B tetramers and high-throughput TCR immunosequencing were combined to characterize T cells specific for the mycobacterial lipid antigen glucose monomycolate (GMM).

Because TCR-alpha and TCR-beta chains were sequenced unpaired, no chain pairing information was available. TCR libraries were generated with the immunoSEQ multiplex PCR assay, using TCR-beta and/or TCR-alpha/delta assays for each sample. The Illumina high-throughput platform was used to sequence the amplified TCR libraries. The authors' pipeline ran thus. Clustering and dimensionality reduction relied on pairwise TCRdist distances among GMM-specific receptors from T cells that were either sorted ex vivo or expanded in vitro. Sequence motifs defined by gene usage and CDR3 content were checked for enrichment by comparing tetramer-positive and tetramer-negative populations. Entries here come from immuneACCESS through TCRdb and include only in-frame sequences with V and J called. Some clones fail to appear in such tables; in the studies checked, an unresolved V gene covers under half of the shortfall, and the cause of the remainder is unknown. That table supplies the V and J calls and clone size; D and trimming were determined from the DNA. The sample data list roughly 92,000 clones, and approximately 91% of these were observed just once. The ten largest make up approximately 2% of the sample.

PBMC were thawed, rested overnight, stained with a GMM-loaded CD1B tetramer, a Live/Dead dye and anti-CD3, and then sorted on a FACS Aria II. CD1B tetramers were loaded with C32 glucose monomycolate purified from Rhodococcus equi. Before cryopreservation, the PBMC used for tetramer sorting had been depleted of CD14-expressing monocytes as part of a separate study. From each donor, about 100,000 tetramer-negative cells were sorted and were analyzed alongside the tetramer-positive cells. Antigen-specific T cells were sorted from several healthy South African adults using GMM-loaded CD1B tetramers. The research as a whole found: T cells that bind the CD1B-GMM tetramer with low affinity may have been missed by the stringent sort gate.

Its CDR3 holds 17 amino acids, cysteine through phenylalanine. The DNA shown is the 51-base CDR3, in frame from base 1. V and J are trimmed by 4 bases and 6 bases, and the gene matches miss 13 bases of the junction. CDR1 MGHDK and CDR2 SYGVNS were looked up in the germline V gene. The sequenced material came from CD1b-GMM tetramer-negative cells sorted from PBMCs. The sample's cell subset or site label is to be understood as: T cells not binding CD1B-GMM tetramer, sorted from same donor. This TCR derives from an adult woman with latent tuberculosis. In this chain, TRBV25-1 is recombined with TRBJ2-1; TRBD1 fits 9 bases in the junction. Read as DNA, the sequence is TGTGCCAGCAGTGCCTGGACAGGGGATCCAGGTACCAATGAGCAGTTCTTC. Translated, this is CASSAWTGDPGTNEQFF.